Below, one TCR beta chain is given with its context. Its antigen has not been determined. No per-base quality is available; no much larger clone lies one base away. The CDR3 runs 14 residues from the cysteine to the phenylalanine. The CDR3 DNA has 42 bases and is translated from base 1. CDR1 and CDR2 were assigned from the germline V gene as SGDLS and YYNGEE. V and J lose 1 base and 2 bases, and a span of 8 bases separates them. The data were obtained in a study of Ad26.COV2.S vaccination and SARS-CoV-2 variants (dated by TCRdb to the early 2020s). Regarding the research as a whole: Donors in the vaccine arm were drawn from COV1001, a multicentre, randomized, double-blind, placebo-controlled phase I-IIa trial testing Ad26.COV2.S in healthy adults. The TCR-sequenced set comprised approximately 30 samples: some 20 Ad26.COV2.S vaccine recipients, 5 placebo recipients and 8 SARS-CoV-2 convalescent individuals. Sequencing of the TCRbeta repertoire served to evaluate the specificity and breadth of SARS-CoV-2-reactive T cell receptors following Ad26.COV2.S vaccination. Ad26.COV2.S was given intramuscularly at 5x10^10 or 1x10^11 viral particles, as a single shot or as two shots 56 days apart. Trial participants were randomized into five groups of five, in which low-dose or high-dose Ad26.COV2.S was given once or twice, or placebo was given on both occasions. Investigators remained blinded to trial group allocation during experiments and outcome assessment.

Broad study findings and their caveats: Higher spike-specific TCR breadth was observed in Ad26.COV2.S recipients than in placebo recipients (P = 0.0014). Comparing responses between vaccine doses or regimens was not something the study was powered to do. Vaccine and placebo recipients had comparable non-spike TCR breadth, which fits with the vaccine containing only spike. Substantial breadth of spike-specific CD8+ and CD4+ T cell responses was reported after vaccination. The authors noted that the TCR breadth and depth analyses may have underestimated total T cell responses.

The immunoSEQ Assay was the method used to sequence TCRbeta CDR3 regions. After extraction, genomic DNA underwent amplification by bias-controlled multiplex PCR, followed by high-throughput sequencing. Regarding the original processing steps: To quantify the absolute abundance of each unique TCRbeta CDR3 region, sequences were collapsed and filtered. T cell fraction was estimated by normalizing TCRbeta template counts to usable DNA, which was measured by amplifying reference genes present in all nucleated cells. Repertoire TCRs were annotated as SARS-CoV-2-specific when V gene, CDR3 amino acid sequence and J gene were exactly matched to a known reactive TCR set. MIRA supplied the reference SARS-CoV-2 TCR set, which was filtered for enrichment in COVID-19-positive ImmuneCODE repertoires so that public or cross-reactive TCRs were removed. Using the MIRA antigens, annotated TCRs were further analysed by specific ORF or by position within an ORF. Breadth was defined as the number of annotated unique rearrangements divided by the total number of unique productive rearrangements, and depth was defined as the summed frequency of the annotated unique rearrangements. TCR breadth was compared between groups using two-sided Wilcoxon rank-sum tests. TCRdb re-hosts the immuneACCESS table, in-frame sequences only. Its copies lack some clones; in the studies checked, an unresolved V gene accounts for under half of them, and the cause for the rest is not known. From that table come the V and J calls and clone size; the DNA was used to work out D and trimming. The table for this sample lists some 350,000 clones; about 90% of them were counted only once. The ten largest clonotypes hold 5.5% of the sample.

The treatment or condition label corresponds to: 15 to 20 received Ad26.COV2.S at low or high dose, single or two shots; 5 received placebo; per-sample allocation not given. For vaccine and placebo recipients, repertoires were sequenced using samples collected on day 63 after the first injection. Between 29 July and 7 August 2020, Cohort 1b enrolled some 25 adults aged 18-55 years at one site in Boston, USA. As a vaccine, Ad26.COV2.S was a replication-incompetent adenovirus type 26 vector that expressed a prefusion-stabilized SARS-CoV-2 spike protein derived from the original Wuhan strain. The sequencing used peripheral blood, collected in a trial of Ad26.COV2.S vaccine versus placebo. This chain joins TRBV9 to TRBJ2-3; too little of a D gene remains to name it. This receptor was taken from a person between 18 and 60 years old who received the Ad26.COV2.S COVID-19 vaccine or a placebo. The DNA sequence is given as TGTGCCAGCAGCGTATCCCCGGACACAGATACGCAGTATTTT. This is translated as CASSVSPDTDTQYF.